These 22 T cell receptor beta chains originate from one sample sequenced in a study of blood T cell repertoires in COVID-19. Some clones are missing from TCRdb's copy, which holds only in-frame ones; the method was immunoSEQ multiplex PCR. The sample has 200,000 to 250,000 clones, around four fifths seen once. Sequencing input: peripheral blood. All receptors derive from a man aged 50-59 years with acute or convalescent COVID-19.

A note on this clone: The junction does not match germline at one end; this may be a read error. V gene TRBV3-1 (or the pseudogene TRBV3-2) combines with J gene TRBJ1-6, with a possible D match to TRBD1 (5 bases). Germline values: CDR1 LGHDT, CDR2 YNNKEL (reference sequence). The CDR3 is 17 residues long. CDR3 sequence reads: CASSQSELETASNPPNF. The CDR3 coding sequence is TGTGCCAGCAGCCAAAGTGAGTTGGAGACAGCGTCTAACCCGCCGAACTTT.

The rearrangement joins TRBV29-1 to TRBJ1-2; D might be TRBD1 (6 bases). V was pared by 5 bases and J by 2 bases, with 15 bases between. The CDR3 consists of 14 residues. Germline assignment: CDR1 SQVTM and CDR2 ANQGSEA. CDR3 residues: CSVPSQGQNYGYTF. The CDR3 DNA sequence: TGCAGCGTTCCCTCGCAGGGGCAGAACTATGGCTACACCTTC.

J is TRBJ1-1 and V is TRBV7-9; D is ambiguous. The CDR3 has 11 residues. CDR1 SEHNR and CDR2 FQNEAQ come from the germline V gene (reference sequence). V was trimmed by 1 base and J by 11 bases, leaving 8 bases between them. The CDR3 reads CASSLDLRAFF. The DNA for the CDR3 is TGTGCCAGCAGCTTAGATCTACGGGCTTTCTTT.

The rearrangement joins TRBV9 to TRBJ1-1; D is possibly TRBD1 (5 bases). CDR3 length: 14 amino acids. Germline V gene lookup returns CDR1 SGDLS and CDR2 YYNGEE. Trimming removed 0 bases at V and 1 base at J, with 7 bases between. The CDR3 loop is CASSVGGKNTEAFF. CDR3 DNA: TGTGCCAGCAGCGTAGGGGGCAAGAACACTGAAGCTTTCTTT.

This chain links TRBV7-8 with TRBJ1-1; 8 bases are shared with TRBD1. CDR1 SGHVS and CDR2 FQNEAQ come from the germline V gene. V was clipped by 6 bases and J by 5 bases; unmatched bases: 17. CDR3 length: 17 amino acids. The CDR3 loop reads CASRTTPIDRGRTEAFF. The DNA of the CDR3 is TGTGCCAGCAGAACTACCCCCATTGACAGGGGACGGACTGAAGCTTTCTTT.

Only a few counts were recorded for this clone. Here the CDR3 DNA reads TGTGCCAGCAGCTTGCGGGAGTTAACCCAAGAGACCCAGTACTTC. This sequence encodes CASSLRELTQETQYF. The V call is TRBV5-4, the J call TRBJ2-5; D is possibly TRBD2 (6 bases). Looked up from germline, CDR1 is SGHNT and CDR2 is YYREEE (reference sequence). The CDR3 contains 15 residues. V lost 1 base and J lost 1, with 11 bases in between.

CDR3 in DNA: TGTGCCAGCAGCGGAACAGGGAATGGCTACACCTTC. Translation: CASSGTGNGYTF. The V call is TRBV6-4, the J call TRBJ1-2; D is perhaps TRBD1 (6 bases). Germline lookup yields CDR1 MRHNA and CDR2 SNTAGT. The CDR3 runs to 12 residues. Trimming removed 6 bases from V and 6 bases from J, with 11 bases in between.

The rearrangement joins TRBV11-3 to TRBJ2-7, with D unclear. V was pared by 0 bases and J by 3 bases, with 15 bases between. Germline assignment: CDR1 SGHNT and CDR2 YENEEA. The CDR3 runs to 16 residues. The CDR3 region has the DNA TGTGCCAGCAGCTTAGACCCCCCCACAGCCTACTACGAGCAGTACTTC. Its translation is CASSLDPPTAYYEQYF. Combining the CDR3 with reference TRBV11-3 and TRBJ2-7 gives the whole variable domain EAGVVQSPRYKIIEKKQPVAFWCNPISGHNTLYWYLQNLGQGPELLIRYENEEAVDDSQLPKDRFSAERLKGVDSTLKIQPAELGDSAVYLCASSLDPPTAYYEQYFGPGTRLTVT.

V is TRBV6-5 and J is TRBJ2-7; 7 bases match TRBD2. The CDR3 covers 15 residues. Germline-derived CDR1 and CDR2 are MNHEY and SVGAGI. V lost 3 bases, J lost 8 bases, and 13 bases stayed unmatched. The CDR3 DNA follows: TGTGCCAGCAGTTATGGCACTAGCGCTTCTACGAAGCAGTACTTC. Protein sequence: CASSYGTSASTKQYF.

V usage is TRBV11-2 and J usage is TRBJ2-2, with TRBD2 identical over 11 bases. With V trimmed by 4 bases and J by 4 bases, 5 bases remained unmatched. The CDR3 contains 16 residues. CDR1 is SGHAT, CDR2 FQNNGV, per germline. The CDR3 sequence: CASSSGLAVITGELFF. The CDR3 nucleotides are TGTGCCAGCAGCTCGGGACTAGCGGTAATCACCGGGGAGCTGTTTTTT.

This clone came up a few times. The chain carries TRBV7-8 and TRBJ1-3; D is undetermined. This CDR3 comprises 13 residues. Trimming cost V 3 bases and J 7 bases, with 10 bases left between them. In germline, CDR1 is SGHVS, CDR2 FQNEAQ. CDR3 sequence (DNA): TGTGCCAGCAGCTTTCTCACCGGGAACACCATATATTTT. Translation: CASSFLTGNTIYF.

V usage is TRBV6-4 and J usage is TRBJ1-2, with D possibly TRBD1 on 5 matching bases. The V end was cut by 5 bases, the J end by 6 bases, with 13 bases between. The CDR3 has 13 amino acids. The germline gives CDR1 MRHNA, CDR2 SNTAGT. The CDR3 reads CASSRGETDGYTF. The CDR3, as DNA: TGTGCCAGCAGTCGGGGGGAGACAGATGGCTACACCTTC.

The rearrangement joins TRBV6-6 to TRBJ1-6; 10 bases match TRBD1. CDR3 length: 16 amino acids. V shed 6 bases, J shed 10 bases, and the junction held 12 bases outside the gene matches. The V gene's germline CDR1 is MNHNY and CDR2 SVGAGI (reference sequence). CDR3 amino acids: CASSAQWGTGESPLHF. The CDR3 DNA is TGTGCCAGCAGCGCCCAATGGGGGACAGGGGAATCACCCCTCCACTTT.

The chain has TRBV9 and TRBJ2-5; 7 bases are a match to TRBD1. The CDR3 totals 16 residues. Germline loops: CDR1 SGDLS, CDR2 YYNGEE. V lost 0 bases, J lost 2 bases, and 7 bases stayed unmatched. CDR3 coding DNA: TGTGCCAGCAGCGTAGCAACACAGGGGTGGCAAGAGACCCAGTACTTC. Translated: CASSVATQGWQETQYF.

CDR3 DNA sequence: TGTGCCAGCAGACTAGCGGGAGGGCCGAACGAGCAGTACTTC. Its protein is CASRLAGGPNEQYF. This chain links TRBV27 with TRBJ2-7; 13 nucleotides match TRBD2. The CDR3 runs to 14 residues. Germline lookup yields CDR1 MNHEY and CDR2 SMNVEV (reference sequence). V shed 6 bases, J shed 5 bases, and the junction held 4 bases outside the gene matches.

The chain recombines TRBV13 with TRBJ2-1, with 12 bases fitting TRBD2. The trim removed 8 bases at V and 0 bases at J, leaving 5 bases unmatched. Germline assignment: CDR1 PRHDT and CDR2 FYEKMQ (reference sequence). The CDR3 contains 16 residues. The CDR3 is CASRRTSGDSYNEQFF. In DNA, the CDR3 is TGTGCCAGCCGACGGACTAGCGGGGACTCCTACAATGAGCAGTTCTTC.

J is TRBJ2-2 and V is TRBV5-1, with D hard to call. CDR1 SGHRS and CDR2 YFSETQ come from the germline V gene. The CDR3 covers 16 residues. Trimming shortened V by 4 bases and J by 1 base, and 14 bases separated the two germline ends. The CDR3 nucleotides are TGCGCCAGCAGCGCAGGTGACGGCCTGAACACCGGGGAGCTGTTTTTT. Translating it yields CASSAGDGLNTGELFF.

This chain joins TRBV24-1 and TRBJ2-5; 8 nucleotides agree with TRBD2. Trimming took 5 bases from V and 5 from J; bases not matched to a gene: 3. CDR3 length: 13 amino acids. Germline V lookup: CDR1 KGHDR, CDR2 SFDVKD. In DNA, the CDR3 is TGTGCCACCAGTGGTAGCGGGGAGGAGACCCAGTACTTC. It translates to CATSGSGEETQYF.

V and J are TRBV24-1 and TRBJ2-7; D is unclear. The germline V and J ends were trimmed by 4 bases and 5 bases, with 8 bases remaining between them. Germline V gene lookup returns CDR1 KGHDR and CDR2 SFDVKD. This CDR3 comprises 12 residues. The CDR3 bases are TGTGCCACCAGTGACAGGCACAACGAGCAGTACTTC. Translated, it gives CATSDRHNEQYF.

The genes are TRBV15 and TRBJ1-6, with 8 bases identical to TRBD1. Germline assignment: CDR1 LNHNV and CDR2 YYDKDF (reference sequence). The CDR3 has 19 amino acids. Trimming removed 0 bases from V and 10 bases from J; junction bases left unmatched: 17. In DNA form, the CDR3 reads TGTGCCACCAGCAGAGATAGGGGGTCCGGACAGGGCTTCGGATCACCCCTCCACTTT. This sequence encodes CATSRDRGSGQGFGSPLHF.

The chain recombines TRBV5-1 with TRBJ1-2; D unresolved. The CDR3 consists of 12 residues. Deletions cut 1 base from V and 6 bases from J, with 7 bases between. Per the germline V gene, CDR1 is SGHRS and CDR2 is YFSETQ. The DNA for the CDR3 is TGCGCCAGCAGCTTGTACCGGGATGGCTACACCTTC. Protein sequence: CASSLYRDGYTF.

V gene TRBV27 combines with J gene TRBJ1-1, with D uncertain. The CDR3 is 13 amino acids. From germline, CDR1 is MNHEY and CDR2 SMNVEV (reference sequence). Trimming removed 10 bases at V and 6 bases at J, with 18 bases between. CDR3 DNA sequence: TGTGCCACCCTTCCTTTACAAGGAGCTGAAGCTTTCTTT. Its translation is CATLPLQGAEAFF.